These 12 T cell receptor beta chains were sequenced from one sample in a study of spatial heterogeneity in lung cancer. Documented time point: sample taken at primary tumor resection. Unsorted whole RNA from tumor, nontumor lung or frozen PBMC underwent sequencing. Each CDR3 protein is one row after TCRdb ran MiXCR on the 5' RACE reads. Counted here are 12,000 or so distinct CDR3 sequences, approximately 6% occurring once; the ten biggest clones make up under 13%. The sample consisted of normal lung tissue next to the tumor, taken at surgery. The receptors come from a male donor with early-stage non-small cell lung cancer.

In its sample, this clonotype was seen many times. This beta chain was picked up by a library intended for alpha chains and is off target, so its count carries little meaning. The chain recombines TRBV6-5 with TRBJ2-1; D is possibly TRBD1 (5 bases). This CDR3 contains 12 residues. From germline, CDR1 is MNHEY and CDR2 SVGAGI. With 6 bases removed from V and 5 bases from J, the gap between germline ends came to 8 bases. CDR3: CASRGLHNEQFF. In DNA form, the CDR3 reads TGTGCCAGCAGGGGGCTACACAATGAGCAGTTCTTC.

This clonotype was recorded many times. This beta chain slipped into a library made for alpha chains as a stray read, so its size is not meaningful. This chain uses TRBV15 with TRBJ2-1, with a tentative D call TRBD1 (5 bases). The V gene lost 0 bases and the J gene lost 0 bases, with 12 bases spanning the gap. The CDR3 totals 17 residues. Germline CDR1 reads LNHNV; CDR2 reads YYDKDF (reference sequence). This CDR3 is CATSRDQTESSYNEQFF. DNA for the CDR3: TGTGCCACCAGCAGAGATCAGACAGAAAGCTCCTACAATGAGCAGTTCTTC.

A few counts support this clonotype. The library was built for alpha chains, so this beta chain is an off-target read and its size means little. The chain carries TRBV20-1 and TRBJ2-3, with a weak D call TRBD2 (5 bases). Trimming took off 6 bases at V and 4 bases at J, with 14 bases between the two ends. Germline CDR1 DFQATT, CDR2 SNEGSKA (reference sequence). The CDR3 sequence is 13 residues long. CDR3 DNA: TGCAGTGCAGCGGACCAGGAGTCAGATACGCAGTATTTT. Translated: CSAADQESDTQYF.

In regard to this clonotype: This beta chain represents an off-target read in a library built for alpha chains; its size is of limited meaning. The chain is built from TRBV19 and TRBJ2-2; D ambiguous. V lost 5 bases and J lost 0, with 10 bases in between. The CDR3 has 15 amino acids. The germline V gene has CDR1 LNHDA and CDR2 SQIVND (reference sequence). CDR3 DNA: TGTGCCAGTAGTCCCCGGACCCCGAACACCGGGGAGCTGTTTTTT. Encoded protein: CASSPRTPNTGELFF.

This clonotype was seen at least ten times. In a library made to pick up alpha chains, this beta chain is a stray read with a size that means little. The gene calls are TRBV19 and TRBJ2-2; D might be TRBD2 (6 bases). Germline assignment: CDR1 LNHDA and CDR2 SQIVND (reference sequence). The CDR3 totals 13 residues. V gave up 7 bases and J gave up 6 bases, with 12 bases separating them. The CDR3 spells CASTSRGSGELFF. The CDR3, as DNA: TGTGCCAGTACCTCGCGGGGTTCCGGGGAGCTGTTTTTT.

This clonotype is deemed medium-sized. This beta chain is an unintended read in a library built for alpha chains; its size means little. The chain uses TRBV6-1 and TRBJ1-1, with TRBD1 identical over 10 bases. Germline V CDR1 and CDR2: MNHNS, SASEGT. There are 15 residues in the CDR3. V shed 5 bases, J shed 4 bases, and the junction held 7 bases outside the gene matches. This CDR3 reads CASSRDRGLGTEAFF. The CDR3, as DNA: TGTGCCAGCAGTAGGGACAGGGGTCTCGGCACTGAAGCTTTCTTT.

In the case of this clonotype: Because this beta chain is a stray read in a library intended to capture alpha chains, its abundance should not be given much weight. The chain joins TRBV29-1 to TRBJ2-7; a weak D match, TRBD1 (6 bases). The CDR3 loop spans 12 amino acids. V lost 7 bases and J lost 3, with 13 bases in between. CDR1 is SQVTM and CDR2 is ANQGSEA in the germline V gene. CDR3: CSARTVYYEQYF. CDR3 sequence (DNA): TGCAGCGCCCGGACAGTTTACTACGAGCAGTACTTC.

Worth noting for this clonotype: This beta chain is off target for a library built for alpha chains, so its abundance means little. The chain combines TRBV6-5 with TRBJ2-3; D tentatively reads TRBD1 or TRBD2 (5 bases each). This CDR3 contains 19 residues. The germline CDR1 and CDR2 sequences are MNHEY and SVGAGI. CDR3 in amino acids: CVGSYSRGPEEVSTDTQYF. CDR3 DNA sequence: TGTGTCGGCAGTTACTCGAGGGGACCCGAGGAGGTCAGCACAGATACGCAGTATTTT.

This clonotype was observed many times. The library was built for alpha chains, so this beta chain is an off-target read and its size means little. The rearrangement uses TRBV20-1 and TRBJ2-3; 8 nucleotides align to TRBD1. V was pared by 4 bases and J by 4 bases, with 7 bases of the junction left unmatched. The V gene's germline CDR1 is DFQATT and CDR2 SNEGSKA (reference sequence). The CDR3 covers 14 residues. CDR3 DNA sequence: TGCAGTGCTACCGGGACAGGATTGTCAGATACGCAGTATTTT. This sequence encodes CSATGTGLSDTQYF.

With regard to this clonotype: The library was prepared for alpha chains; this beta chain is a stray read, so its frequency means little. The V call is TRBV5-1, the J call TRBJ2-5; TRBD1 matches 10 bases. Germline V gene data show CDR1 as SGHRS and CDR2 as YFSETQ. The CDR3 extends over 15 amino acids. V lost 0 bases to trimming and J lost 3 bases; unmatched junction nucleotides: 2. CDR3 region: CASSLVGTGEETQYF. For the CDR3, the DNA is TGCGCCAGCAGCTTGGTCGGGACAGGGGAAGAGACCCAGTACTTC.

A note on this clonotype: This beta chain is a stray read from a library made for alpha chains; its abundance is not meaningful. This chain joins TRBV28 and TRBJ2-7; 11 bases agree with TRBD2. The CDR3 runs 15 residues. Germline CDR1 and CDR2: MDHEN and SYDVKM. The trim removed 5 bases at V and 0 bases at J, leaving 3 bases unmatched. The CDR3 is CASSPGTSGSYEQYF. The CDR3 DNA reads TGTGCCAGCAGTCCCGGGACTAGCGGCTCCTACGAGCAGTACTTC.

This clonotype appeared many times. This beta chain represents an off-target read in a library built for alpha chains; its size is of limited meaning. The chain joins TRBV11-3 to TRBJ2-2; 16 nucleotides match TRBD2. In germline, CDR1 is SGHNT, CDR2 YENEEA. This CDR3 spans 19 amino acids. The V gene end was trimmed by 2 bases and the J gene end by 4 bases; junction bases not matched to a gene: 7. In nucleotides, the CDR3 is TGTGCCAGCAGCTTACGGCCGGGACTAGCGGGAGGGGCCACCGGGGAGCTGTTTTTT. Its protein is CASSLRPGLAGGATGELFF.